This T cell receptor beta chain was sequenced in a study of T cell clones after liver transplantation. Background on the study: Pre-transplant mixed lymphocyte reactions yielded third-party-reactive TCRbeta sequences as comparators for graft-donor-reactive sequences. Apart from a few HCV-positive recipients, transplants were for non-autoimmune, non-viral reasons. Until 12-24 months post-transplant, subjects got standard immunosuppression and no induction. Study-wide results and caveats: Low donor cell numbers restricted donor-reactive repertoire measurement in a couple of subjects.

The germline CDR1 and CDR2 sequences are LNHNV and YYDKDF (reference sequence). This CDR3 region has 14 residues. The V and J ends lost 1 base and 5 bases respectively, with 9 bases between them. The assay was immunoSEQ multiplex PCR, and TCRdb's table has in-frame clones only and misses some. This repertoire shows over 70,000 clones, about four fifths found once; its top ten account for 0.65% to 0.85%. The table lists this clone with a few counts. Its antigen is unknown. The chain is built from TRBV15 and TRBJ1-5; D remains unclear. The sequenced sample was CD4+ T cells from blood, obtained 12 months after liver transplant. This TCR came from a human patient who received a liver transplant. Some T cells could come from the graft donor. The CDR3 loop reads CATSRASGYQPQHF. Here the CDR3 DNA reads TGTGCCACCAGCAGAGCGTCCGGCTATCAGCCCCAGCATTTT. The whole variable domain, remainder taken from reference TRBV15 and TRBJ1-5, is DAMVIQNPRYQVTQFGKPVTLSCSQTLNHNVMYWYQQKSSQAPKLLFHYYDKDFNNEADTPDNFQSRRPNTSFCFLDIRSPGLGDTAMYLCATSRASGYQPQHFGDGTRLSIL.